This T cell receptor beta chain was identified during a study of T cells expressing NK-cell markers. The CDR3 covers 14 residues. CDR1 and CDR2 from the germline V gene are SGHRS and YFSETQ. UMI-tagged 5'RACE template switching yielded the TCR beta cDNA. TCRdb reanalyzed the 5' RACE reads, giving one entry per CDR3 protein sequence and no DNA. The sample table includes about 410,000 distinct CDR3 sequences. V and J are TRBV5-1 and TRBJ2-7. Sequenced material: blood T cells: a sorted CD56 or NKG2C T cell subset, CD4+ or CD8+ T cells, or bulk PBMC T cells (not recorded which). The TCR sequence derives from a woman in her 50s in good health. The CDR3 sequence is CASSYKDLSYEQYF.